This T cell receptor beta chain appears in the sequencing data of a study of memory CD4+ T cells and cytomegalovirus serostatus. Whole-study results and caveats: Each of approximately 69 CMV-associated TCRbeta sequences occurred in one to five individuals.

The sort gate was single viable CD3+CD4+CD8-CD45RO+ cells for memory CD4+ T cells. J lost 4 bases, V lost 1 base, and 7 bases had no gene match. The CDR3 spans 16 residues. CDR1 is SGHTA and CDR2 is FQGTGA in the germline V gene. Regarding this clone: The antigen remains undetermined.

Clones were read by immunoSEQ multiplex PCR, and TCRdb kept only the in-frame ones, dropping some. The sample includes 46,000 or so clones, over 75% of them seen just once. This TCR was recovered from an adult in good health and CMV-seronegative. The chain employs TRBV7-3 and TRBJ2-3, with 8 bases lining up with TRBD2. The sequencing input was memory CD4+ T cells from blood. The DNA of the CDR3 is TGTGCCAGCAGCTTAAATCCAGCGGGGGCCTCAGATACGCAGTATTTT. Residues: CASSLNPAGASDTQYF.